This is a list of T cell receptor beta chains from one sample in a study of shared clonotypes between healthy human individuals. The data were produced by immunoSEQ multiplex PCR, yet TCRdb's version contains in-frame clones alone and is incomplete. The table records 490,000 or so clones, 79% of them present only once. Sequencing was performed on PBMCs. These receptors all come from a middle-aged woman in good health. Some clones in this sample may be carry-over from other donors' samples. CDR3s include the opening cysteine and the closing phenylalanine or tryptophan. Each record gives: clone size, J gene, V gene, D gene, CDR3 DNA, CDR3 protein. The D gene is left open where the match is weak. Some rows mark clone size as missing; the rest say once, few, many or name a class of expanded clone.

NA | TRBJ2-1 | TRBV2 | NA | TGTGCCAGCAGCTCCAGGGTCAATGAGCAGTTCTTC | CASSSRVNEQFF
few | TRBJ1-5 | TRBV5-8 | TRBD1 | TGTGCCAGCGAGGGTCCGGGGACAGGGGAACAGCCCCAGCATTTT | CASEGPGTGEQPQHF
once | TRBJ2-7 | TRBV6-1 | NA | TGTGCCAGCAGTGACGGAACCTACGAGCAGTACTTC | CASSDGTYEQYF
NA | TRBJ2-3 | TRBV9 | NA | TGTGCCAGCAGCGCCCGAGCGGGCGGGGCAGATACGCAGTATTTT | CASSARAGGADTQYF
NA | TRBJ2-1 | TRBV18 | TRBD2 | TGTGCCAGCTCACCATTTAGCGGGATCGGTAATGAGCAGTTCTTC | CASSPFSGIGNEQFF
NA | TRBJ2-1 | TRBV6-5 | NA | TGTGCCAGCAGTCGGGACGGTTACAATGAGCAGTTCTTC | CASSRDGYNEQFF
few | TRBJ2-1 | TRBV2 | NA | TGTGCCAGCAGTGAACAGCTCTACAATGAGCAGTTCTTC | CASSEQLYNEQFF
few | TRBJ2-2 | TRBV19 | NA | TGTGCCAGTAGTATCCCGGGGGCGGACACCGGGGAGCTGTTTTTT | CASSIPGADTGELFF
NA | TRBJ2-1 | TRBV7-8 | TRBD2 | TGTGCCAGCAGAGCTACCCGGGCGGGAGTGTACAATGAGCAGTTCTTC | CASRATRAGVYNEQFF
NA | TRBJ1-1 | TRBV7-2 | NA | TGTGCCAGCAGCCTCCCTGAAGCTTTCTTT | CASSLPEAFF
NA | TRBJ2-1 | TRBV2 | TRBD2 | TGTGCCAGCAGTGAAGCGGTGCCCGGGAGGTGGTTGAGTGAGCAGTTCTTC | CASSEAVPGRWLSEQFF
NA | TRBJ1-1 | TRBV29-1 | TRBD1 | TGCAGCGTTGATAGGGACAGGGGGGCTTATAGTGAAGCTTTCTTT | CSVDRDRGAYSEAFF
NA | TRBJ2-1 | TRBV5-1 | NA | TGCGCCAGCAGCTGGGAGTCCTACAATGAGCAGTTCTTC | CASSWESYNEQFF
NA | TRBJ2-5 | TRBV5-4 | NA | TGTGCCAGCAGCAACCCACTTGGGGCAGGAGAAGAGACCCAGTACTTC | CASSNPLGAGEETQYF
few | TRBJ2-2 | TRBV5-4 | TRBD1 | TGTGCCAGCAGCCCGGGACAGCTAACCGGGGAGCTGTTTTTT | CASSPGQLTGELFF
NA | TRBJ2-7 | TRBV4-3 | NA | TGCGCCAGCAGCCAAGACAACAGGGGAGGGTTCGAGCAGTACTTC | CASSQDNRGGFEQYF
few | TRBJ1-5 | TRBV29-1 | TRBD1 | TGCAGCGTCGGGACAGGGGGCTCCAATCAGCCCCAGCATTTT | CSVGTGGSNQPQHF
NA | TRBJ2-7 | TRBV7-2 | NA | TGTGCCAGCAGCTTAGAACCGGGGGCGTACGAGCAGTACTTC | CASSLEPGAYEQYF
NA | TRBJ2-7 | TRBV4-1 | NA | TGCGCCAGCAGCCAAGACCCAGGTGCAGGGTCCTACGAGCAGTACTTC | CASSQDPGAGSYEQYF
NA | TRBJ1-2 | TRBV7-2 | NA | TGTGCCAGCAGCTTATCGTTAAGGGCCCCTCGCTATGGCTACACCTTC | CASSLSLRAPRYGYTF
NA | TRBJ1-1 | TRBV7-3 | NA | TGTGCCAGCAGCCCCAGGGGCAGGGGTGGGACTGAAGCTTTCTTT | CASSPRGRGGTEAFF
NA | TRBJ1-1 | TRBV28 | NA | TGTGCCAGCAGTACCTCAGGGGATATCACTGAAGCTTTCTTT | CASSTSGDITEAFF
many | TRBJ2-5 | TRBV18 | TRBD2 | TGTGCCAGCTCACCTCTAGGGACTAGCAGGGAGACCCAGTACTTC | CASSPLGTSRETQYF
many | TRBJ2-3 | TRBV11-1 | TRBD2 | TGTGCCAGCAGCTCGGGACTAGCGGGAAGAACAGATACGCAGTATTTT | CASSSGLAGRTDTQYF